The clone carrying this T cell receptor beta chain came up a few times. This record belongs to a study of blood T cells in healthy people across ages. Samples each had at least 6 micrograms of total RNA extracted. Using a J-beta primer mix together with a sample-barcoded 5' primer, a second PCR was run for about 6 to 11 cycles. TCRdb redid the calling of the 5' RACE reads with MiXCR, one entry per CDR3 protein. The table records about 1.7 million distinct CDR3 sequences, roughly 27% of them present only once. The TCR sequence derives from a woman aged 25-40 years in good health. Sequenced input: blood.

CDR3 sequence reads: CASSDRGQRETQYF. CDR3 DNA sequence: TGTGCCAGCAGTGATCGGGGGCAGAGGGAGACCCAGTACTTC. V usage is TRBV25-1 and J usage is TRBJ2-5, with D perhaps matching TRBD1 or TRBD2 (6 bases each). This CDR3 spans 14 amino acids. From germline, CDR1 is MGHDK and CDR2 SYGVNS. The V gene lost 3 bases and the J gene lost 5 bases, with 13 bases spanning the gap.